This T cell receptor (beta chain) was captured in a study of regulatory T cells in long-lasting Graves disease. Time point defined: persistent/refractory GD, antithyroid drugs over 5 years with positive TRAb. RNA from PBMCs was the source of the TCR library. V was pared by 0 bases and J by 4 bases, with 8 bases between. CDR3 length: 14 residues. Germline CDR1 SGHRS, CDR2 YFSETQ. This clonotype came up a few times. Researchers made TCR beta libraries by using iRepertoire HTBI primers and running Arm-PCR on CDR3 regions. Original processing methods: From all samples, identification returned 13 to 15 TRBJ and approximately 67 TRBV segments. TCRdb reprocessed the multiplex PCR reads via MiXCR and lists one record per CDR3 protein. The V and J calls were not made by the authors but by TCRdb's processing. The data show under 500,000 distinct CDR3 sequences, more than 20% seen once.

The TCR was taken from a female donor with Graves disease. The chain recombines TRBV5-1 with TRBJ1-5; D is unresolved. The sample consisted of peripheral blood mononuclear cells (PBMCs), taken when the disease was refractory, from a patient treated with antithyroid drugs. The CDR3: CASSLDSENQPQHF. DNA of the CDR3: TGCGCCAGCAGCTTGGATTCGGAGAATCAGCCCCAGCATTTT.